A single sample is the source of the 6 T cell receptor beta chains below, sequenced in a study of shared clonotypes between healthy human individuals. Assay: immunoSEQ multiplex PCR; the TCRdb copy retains only in-frame clones and omits some. The table lists some 790,000 clones, around 70% of them singletons. Sequenced input: memory CD4+ T cells sorted from blood. Sample subset: CD45RA-negative fraction. The receptors were gathered from a woman under 40 in good health.

In this sample, this clone turned up many times. The chain employs TRBV19 and TRBJ1-1; perhaps TRBD1 as D (5 bases). V was trimmed by 4 bases and J by 7 bases, leaving 13 bases between them. The germline V gene encodes CDR1 LNHDA and CDR2 SQIVND (reference sequence). CDR3 size: 13 residues. CDR3 in DNA: TGTGCCAGTAGTAAAGGGGTGAAGGGTGAAGCTTTCTTT. Its translation is CASSKGVKGEAFF. The variable domain in full, completed from reference TRBV19 and TRBJ1-1, reads DGGITQSPKYLFRKEGQNVTLSCEQNLNHDAMYWYRQDPGQGLRLIYYSQIVNDFQKGDIAEGYSVSREKKESFPLTVTSAQKNPTAFYLCASSKGVKGEAFFGQGTRLTVV.

The V and J genes are TRBV6-6 and TRBJ2-3; 8 bases map to TRBD2. The CDR3 is 16 residues long. Germline V gene data show CDR1 as MNHNY and CDR2 as SVGAGI (reference sequence). The ends lost 7 bases at V and 5 bases at J; junction bases unmatched: 14. In DNA form, the CDR3 reads TGTGCCAGCATGGGATGGGTGGCGGGAGGTATAGATACGCAGTATTTT. Its protein is CASMGWVAGGIDTQYF.

The chain has TRBV28 and TRBJ2-7, with D possibly TRBD2 on 6 matching bases. The CDR3 covers 17 residues. The V gene lost 2 bases and the J gene lost 2 bases, with 19 bases spanning the gap. Germline V gives CDR1 MDHEN, CDR2 SYDVKM. The CDR3 loop is CASSLIGGAGRTYEQYF. The CDR3 DNA reads TGTGCCAGCAGTTTAATAGGAGGGGCAGGGAGAACCTACGAGCAGTACTTC.

This clone was detected only once. J is TRBJ2-2 and V is TRBV5-5, with TRBD1 identical over 8 bases. The CDR3 has 16 residues. J was trimmed by 7 bases and V by 1 base; bases with no gene match: 9. CDR1 and CDR2 from the germline V gene are SGHKS and YYEKEE (reference sequence). The CDR3 DNA follows: TGTGCCAGCAGCTTGCGACAGGGGAAGCGTATCGGGGAGCTGTTTTTT. Translating it yields CASSLRQGKRIGELFF.

The chain uses TRBV27 and TRBJ2-2; tentative D call: TRBD2 (6 bases). The CDR3 length is 16 residues. V lost 4 bases and J 0 bases, leaving 12 bases between the germline ends. Germline CDR1 and CDR2: MNHEY and SMNVEV (reference sequence). CDR3 in amino acids: CASSSTRLANTGELFF. CDR3 DNA: TGTGCCAGCAGTTCAACCCGACTAGCGAACACCGGGGAGCTGTTTTTT.

Written as DNA, the CDR3 is TGTGCCAGCAGCTTAACGCGGGAGAACACCGGGGAGCTGTTTTTT. It translates to CASSLTRENTGELFF. The gene calls are TRBV5-4 and TRBJ2-2, with a possible D match to TRBD2 (6 bases). V was shortened by 2 bases and J by 1 base, with 9 bases between the two germline ends. The CDR3 spans 15 residues. Germline-derived CDR1 and CDR2 are SGHNT and YYREEE (reference sequence).